The following is a T cell receptor (beta chain) sequence with its context. The source of the sample is a study of shared T cell receptors in the human thymus. CDR3 size: 14 residues. Germline assignment: CDR1 SGHNT and CDR2 YYREEE (reference sequence). Losses at the gene ends were 4 bases for V and 2 bases for J; bases not matched to a gene: 1. Libraries were prepared by immunoSEQ multiplex PCR; TCRdb keeps only in-frame clonotypes and omits some of them. This table holds 650,000 to 950,000 clones, around 85% found once. These data were also filed under a second study, of human thymus T cells. As reported in that work: Blood and thymic repertoires both appeared biased in V and J gene usage. Related research described strongly overlapping thymic repertoires in unrelated people.

The rearrangement uses TRBV5-4 and TRBJ2-5; TRBD2 agrees at 11 bases. The sequence was collected from a girl under three years old with a congenital heart defect. Sequenced sample: thymocytes. The CDR3 loop reads CASSTSGGQETQYF. Here the CDR3 DNA reads TGTGCCAGCAGCACTAGCGGGGGACAAGAGACCCAGTACTTC.